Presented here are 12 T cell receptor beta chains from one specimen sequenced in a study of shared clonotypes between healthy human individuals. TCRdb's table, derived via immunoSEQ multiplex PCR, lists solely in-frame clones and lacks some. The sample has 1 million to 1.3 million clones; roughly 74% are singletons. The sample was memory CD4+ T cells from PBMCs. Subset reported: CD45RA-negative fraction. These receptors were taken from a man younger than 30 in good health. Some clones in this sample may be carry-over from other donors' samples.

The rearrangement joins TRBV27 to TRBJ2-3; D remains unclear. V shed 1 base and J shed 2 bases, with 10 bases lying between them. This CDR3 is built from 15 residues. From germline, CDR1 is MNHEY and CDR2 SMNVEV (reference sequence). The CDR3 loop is CASSLYLPSTDTQYF. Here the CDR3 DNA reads TGTGCCAGCAGTTTATACCTACCTTCCACAGATACGCAGTATTTT.

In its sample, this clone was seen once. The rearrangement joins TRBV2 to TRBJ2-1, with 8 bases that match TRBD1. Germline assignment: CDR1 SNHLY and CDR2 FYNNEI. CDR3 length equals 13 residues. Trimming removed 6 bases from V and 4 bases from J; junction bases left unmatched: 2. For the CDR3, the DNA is TGTGCCAGCAGCCAGGGGGCTTACAATGAGCAGTTCTTC. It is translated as CASSQGAYNEQFF.

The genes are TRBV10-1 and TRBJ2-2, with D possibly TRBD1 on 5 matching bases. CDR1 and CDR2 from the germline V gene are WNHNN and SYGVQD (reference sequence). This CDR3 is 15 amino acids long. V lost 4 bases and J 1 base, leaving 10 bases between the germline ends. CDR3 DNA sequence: TGCGCCAGCAGTGCCTCAGGGATGAACACCGGGGAGCTGTTTTTT. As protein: CASSASGMNTGELFF.

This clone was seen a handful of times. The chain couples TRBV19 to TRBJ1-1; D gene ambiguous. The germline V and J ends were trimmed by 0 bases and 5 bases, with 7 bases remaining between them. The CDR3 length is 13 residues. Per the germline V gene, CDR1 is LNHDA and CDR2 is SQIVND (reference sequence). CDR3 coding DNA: TGTGCCAGTAGTATAGAAGCGAGGACTGAAGCTTTCTTT. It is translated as CASSIEARTEAFF.

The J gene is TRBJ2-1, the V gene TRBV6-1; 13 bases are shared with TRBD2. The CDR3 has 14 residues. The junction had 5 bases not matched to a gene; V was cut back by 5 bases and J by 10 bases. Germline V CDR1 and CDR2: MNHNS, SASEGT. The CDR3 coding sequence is TGTGCCAGCAGTAAACTAGCGGGAGGGGGGGAGCAGTTCTTC. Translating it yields CASSKLAGGGEQFF.

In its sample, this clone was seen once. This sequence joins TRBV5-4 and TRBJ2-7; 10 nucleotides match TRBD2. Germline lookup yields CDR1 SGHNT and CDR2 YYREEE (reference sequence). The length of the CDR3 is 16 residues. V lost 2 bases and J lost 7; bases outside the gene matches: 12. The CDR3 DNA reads TGTGCCAGCAGCTTCGGCAGCGGGAGGGCCACTGGGGAGCAGTACTTC. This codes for CASSFGSGRATGEQYF.

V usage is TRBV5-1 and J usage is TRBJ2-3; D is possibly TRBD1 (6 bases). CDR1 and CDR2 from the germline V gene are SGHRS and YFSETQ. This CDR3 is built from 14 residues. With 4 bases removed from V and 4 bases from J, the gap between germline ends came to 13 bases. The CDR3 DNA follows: TGCGCCAGCAGCCCCAAACAGGGAGCAGATACGCAGTATTTT. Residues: CASSPKQGADTQYF. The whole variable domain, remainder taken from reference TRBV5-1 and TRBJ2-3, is KAGVTQTPRYLIKTRGQQVTLSCSPISGHRSVSWYQQTPGQGLQFLFEYFSETQRNKGNFPGRFSGRQFSNSRSEMNVSTLELGDSALYLCASSPKQGADTQYFGPGTRLTVL.

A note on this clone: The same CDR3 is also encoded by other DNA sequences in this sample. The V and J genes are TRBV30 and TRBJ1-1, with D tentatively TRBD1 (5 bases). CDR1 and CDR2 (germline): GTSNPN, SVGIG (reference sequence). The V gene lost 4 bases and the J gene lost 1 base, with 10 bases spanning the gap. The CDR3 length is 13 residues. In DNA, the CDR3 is TGTGCCTGGACTAGGGGAGGGAACACTGAAGCTTTCTTT. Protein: CAWTRGGNTEAFF.

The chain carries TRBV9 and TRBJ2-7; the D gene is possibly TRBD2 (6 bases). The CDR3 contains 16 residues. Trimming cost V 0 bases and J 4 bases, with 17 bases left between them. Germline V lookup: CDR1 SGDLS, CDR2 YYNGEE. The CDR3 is CASSVGVSGELYEQYF. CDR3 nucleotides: TGTGCCAGCAGCGTAGGGGTTAGCGGAGAGTTATACGAGCAGTACTTC.

CDR3 residues: CASSWTSGVTDTQYF. The CDR3 region has the DNA TGTGCCAGCAGCTGGACTAGCGGGGTGACAGATACGCAGTATTTT. The chain uses TRBV5-6 and TRBJ2-3; TRBD2 matches 12 bases. Germline V gives CDR1 SGHDT, CDR2 YYEEEE. This CDR3 is 15 amino acids long. The V gene end was trimmed by 3 bases and the J gene end by 3 bases; junction bases not matched to a gene: 2.

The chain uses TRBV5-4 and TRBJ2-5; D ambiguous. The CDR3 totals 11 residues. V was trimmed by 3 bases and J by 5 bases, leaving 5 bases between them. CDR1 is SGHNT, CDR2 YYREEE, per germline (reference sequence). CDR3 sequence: CASSSSETQYF. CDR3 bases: TGTGCCAGCAGCTCGAGTGAGACCCAGTACTTC.

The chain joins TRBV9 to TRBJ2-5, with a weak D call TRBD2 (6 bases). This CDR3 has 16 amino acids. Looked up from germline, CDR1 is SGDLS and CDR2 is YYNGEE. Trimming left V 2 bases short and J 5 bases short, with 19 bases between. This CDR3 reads CASSVGTLFTGETQYF. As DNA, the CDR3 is TGTGCCAGCAGCGTCGGGACTTTGTTTACGGGGGAGACCCAGTACTTC.